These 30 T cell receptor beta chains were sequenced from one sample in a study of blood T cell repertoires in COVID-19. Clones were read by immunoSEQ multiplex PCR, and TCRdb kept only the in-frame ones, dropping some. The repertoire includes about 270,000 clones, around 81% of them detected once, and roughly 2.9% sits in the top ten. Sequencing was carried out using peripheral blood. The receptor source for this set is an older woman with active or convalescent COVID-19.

Here the CDR3 reads CASSQRGGSNTGELFF. CDR3 nucleotides: TGTGCCAGCAGCCAGAGGGGGGGTTCGAACACCGGGGAGCTGTTTTTT. V gene TRBV5-4 combines with J gene TRBJ2-2, with a possible D match to TRBD2 (7 bases). The CDR3 totals 16 residues. CDR1 SGHNT and CDR2 YYREEE come from the germline V gene (reference sequence). V lost 4 bases and J lost 0, with 13 bases in between.

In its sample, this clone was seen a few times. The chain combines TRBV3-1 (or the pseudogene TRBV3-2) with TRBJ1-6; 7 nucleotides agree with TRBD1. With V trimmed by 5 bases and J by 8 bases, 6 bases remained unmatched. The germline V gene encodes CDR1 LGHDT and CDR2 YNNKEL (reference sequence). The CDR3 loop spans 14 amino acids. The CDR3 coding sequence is TGTGCCAGCAGCTTTCGGGACAGAGATTCACCCCTCCACTTT. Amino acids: CASSFRDRDSPLHF.

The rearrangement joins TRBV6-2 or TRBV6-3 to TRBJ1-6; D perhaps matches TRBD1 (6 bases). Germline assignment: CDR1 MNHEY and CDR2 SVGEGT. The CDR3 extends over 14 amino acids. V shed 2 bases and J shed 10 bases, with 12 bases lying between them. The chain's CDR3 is CASSYAGEGSPLHF. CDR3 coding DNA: TGTGCCAGCAGTTACGCAGGGGAAGGATCACCCCTCCACTTT.

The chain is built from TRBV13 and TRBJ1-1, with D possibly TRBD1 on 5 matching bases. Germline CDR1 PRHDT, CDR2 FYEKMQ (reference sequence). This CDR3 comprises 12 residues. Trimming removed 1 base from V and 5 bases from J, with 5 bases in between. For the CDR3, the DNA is TGTGCCAGCAGCTTAGAGGGGACTGAAGCTTTCTTT. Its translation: CASSLEGTEAFF.

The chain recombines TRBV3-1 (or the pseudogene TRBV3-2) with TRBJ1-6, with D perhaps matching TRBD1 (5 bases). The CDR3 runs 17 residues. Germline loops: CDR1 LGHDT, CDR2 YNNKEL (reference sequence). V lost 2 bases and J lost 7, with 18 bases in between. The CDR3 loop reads CASSQRQFHPWNSPLHF. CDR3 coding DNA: TGTGCCAGCAGCCAACGACAGTTTCACCCATGGAATTCACCCCTCCACTTT.

CDR3 DNA sequence: TGTGCCAGCAGCACCCCCCCGGCAGCGACCACCTACGAGCAGTACTTC. The encoded protein is CASSTPPAATTYEQYF. This sequence joins TRBV7-6 and TRBJ2-7, with D hard to call. CDR1 is SGHVS and CDR2 is FNYEAQ in the germline V gene. V was pared by 5 bases and J by 2 bases, with 19 bases between. This CDR3 is 16 amino acids long. The whole variable domain, filled in from reference TRBV7-6 and TRBJ2-7, reads GAGVSQSPRYKVTKRGQDVALRCDPISGHVSLYWYRQALGQGPEFLTYFNYEAQQDKSGLPNDRFSAERPEGSISTLTIQRTEQRDSAMYRCASSTPPAATTYEQYFGPGTRLTVT.

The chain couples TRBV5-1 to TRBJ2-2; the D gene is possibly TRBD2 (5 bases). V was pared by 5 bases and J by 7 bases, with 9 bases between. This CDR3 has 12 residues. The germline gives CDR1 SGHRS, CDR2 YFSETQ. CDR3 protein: CASRLAFGELFF. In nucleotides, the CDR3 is TGCGCCAGCAGGTTAGCGTTCGGGGAGCTGTTTTTT.

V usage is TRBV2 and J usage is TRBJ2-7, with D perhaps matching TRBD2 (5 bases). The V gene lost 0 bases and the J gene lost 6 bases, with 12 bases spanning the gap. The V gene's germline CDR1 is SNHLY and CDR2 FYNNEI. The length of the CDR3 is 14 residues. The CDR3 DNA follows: TGTGCCAGCAGTGAAGCACGAGGGAAAGGCGAGCAGTACTTC. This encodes CASSEARGKGEQYF.

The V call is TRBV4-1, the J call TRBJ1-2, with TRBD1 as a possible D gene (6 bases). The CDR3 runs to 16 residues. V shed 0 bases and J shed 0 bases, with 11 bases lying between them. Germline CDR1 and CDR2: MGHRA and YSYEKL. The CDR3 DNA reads TGCGCCAGCAGCCAAGAGGACAGTCTATCTAACTATGGCTACACCTTC. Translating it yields CASSQEDSLSNYGYTF.

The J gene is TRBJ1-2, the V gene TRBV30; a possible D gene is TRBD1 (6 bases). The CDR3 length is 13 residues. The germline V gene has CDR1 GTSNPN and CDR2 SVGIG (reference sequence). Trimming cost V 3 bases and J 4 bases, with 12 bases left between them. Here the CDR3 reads CAWSLQGTYGYTF. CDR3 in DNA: TGTGCCTGGAGCCTCCAGGGGACCTATGGCTACACCTTC.

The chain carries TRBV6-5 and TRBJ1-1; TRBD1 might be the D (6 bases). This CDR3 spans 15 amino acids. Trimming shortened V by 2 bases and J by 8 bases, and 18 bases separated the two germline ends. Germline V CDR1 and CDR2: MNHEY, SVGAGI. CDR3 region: CASSYPSGVGEEAFF. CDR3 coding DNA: TGTGCCAGCAGTTACCCCTCAGGGGTCGGTGAGGAAGCTTTCTTT.

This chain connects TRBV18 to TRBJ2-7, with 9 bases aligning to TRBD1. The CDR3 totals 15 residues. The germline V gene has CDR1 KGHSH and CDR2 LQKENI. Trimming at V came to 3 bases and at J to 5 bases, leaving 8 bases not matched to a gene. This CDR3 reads CASSPGDRVSHEQYF. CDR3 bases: TGTGCCAGCTCACCGGGGGACAGGGTGTCCCACGAGCAGTACTTC.

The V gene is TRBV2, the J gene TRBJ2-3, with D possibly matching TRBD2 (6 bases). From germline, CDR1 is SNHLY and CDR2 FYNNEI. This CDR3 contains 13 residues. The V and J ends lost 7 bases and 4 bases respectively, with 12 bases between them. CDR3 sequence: CASMGGVSDTQYF. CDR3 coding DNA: TGTGCCAGCATGGGCGGGGTATCAGATACGCAGTATTTT.

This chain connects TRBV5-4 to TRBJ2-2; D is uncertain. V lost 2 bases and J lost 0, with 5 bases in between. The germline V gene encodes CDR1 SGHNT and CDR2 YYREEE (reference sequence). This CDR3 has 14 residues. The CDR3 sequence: CASSFRANTGELFF. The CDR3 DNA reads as TGTGCCAGCAGCTTTAGAGCGAACACCGGGGAGCTGTTTTTT. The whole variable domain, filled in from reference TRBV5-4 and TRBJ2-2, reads ETGVTQSPTHLIKTRGQQVTLRCSSQSGHNTVSWYQQALGQGPQFIFQYYREEENGRGNFPPRFSGLQFPNYSSELNVNALELDDSALYLCASSFRANTGELFFGEGSRLTVL.

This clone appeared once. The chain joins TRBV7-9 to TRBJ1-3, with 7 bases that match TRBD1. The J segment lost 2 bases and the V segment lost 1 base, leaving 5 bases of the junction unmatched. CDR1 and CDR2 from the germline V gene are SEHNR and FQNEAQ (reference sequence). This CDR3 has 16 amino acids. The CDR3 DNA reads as TGTGCCAGCAGCTTAGGAAGACAGGGCGCTGGAAACACCATATATTTT. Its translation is CASSLGRQGAGNTIYF. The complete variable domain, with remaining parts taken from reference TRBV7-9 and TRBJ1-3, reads DTGVSQNPRHKITKRGQNVTFRCDPISEHNRLYWYRQTLGQGPEFLTYFQNEAQLEKSRLLSDRFSAERPKGSFSTLEIQRTEQGDSAMYLCASSLGRQGAGNTIYFGEGSWLTVV.

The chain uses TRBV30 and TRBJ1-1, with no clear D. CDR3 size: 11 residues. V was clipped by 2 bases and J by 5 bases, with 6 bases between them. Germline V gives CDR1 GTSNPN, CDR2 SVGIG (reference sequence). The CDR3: CAWSRRTEAFF. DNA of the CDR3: TGTGCCTGGAGTAGGAGGACTGAAGCTTTCTTT.

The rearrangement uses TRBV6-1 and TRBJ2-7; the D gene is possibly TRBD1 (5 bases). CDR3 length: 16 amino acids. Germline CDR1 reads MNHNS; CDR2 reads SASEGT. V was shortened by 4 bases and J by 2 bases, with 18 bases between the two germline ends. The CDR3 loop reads CASSGYGHPDTYEQYF. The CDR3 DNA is TGTGCCAGCAGTGGGTATGGACACCCGGACACCTACGAGCAGTACTTC.

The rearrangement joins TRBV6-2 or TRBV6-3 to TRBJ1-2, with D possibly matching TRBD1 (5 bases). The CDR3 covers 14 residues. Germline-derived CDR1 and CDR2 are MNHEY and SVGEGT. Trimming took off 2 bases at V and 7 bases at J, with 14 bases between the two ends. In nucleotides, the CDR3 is TGTGCCAGCAGTTACGGAGGGGTTAGGGGTGGCTACACCTTC. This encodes CASSYGGVRGGYTF.

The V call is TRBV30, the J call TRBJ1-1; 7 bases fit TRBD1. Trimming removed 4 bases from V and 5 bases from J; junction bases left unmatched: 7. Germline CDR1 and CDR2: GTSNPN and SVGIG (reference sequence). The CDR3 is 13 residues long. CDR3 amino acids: CAWIGDRVTEAFF. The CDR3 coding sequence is TGTGCCTGGATTGGTGACAGGGTGACTGAAGCTTTCTTT.

CDR3 amino acids: CASSQGLDSAYGYTF. The CDR3 region has the DNA TGCGCCAGCAGCCAAGGCCTGGACAGTGCCTATGGCTACACCTTC. This chain links TRBV4-3 with TRBJ1-2; D might be TRBD1 (6 bases). Germline CDR1 LGHNA, CDR2 YSLEER. V was shortened by 1 base and J by 4 bases, with 13 bases between the two germline ends. CDR3 length: 15 residues.

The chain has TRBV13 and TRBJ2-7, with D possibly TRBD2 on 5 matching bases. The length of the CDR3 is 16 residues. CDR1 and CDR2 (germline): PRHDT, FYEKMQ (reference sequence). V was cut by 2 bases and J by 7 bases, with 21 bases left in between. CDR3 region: CASSLKLGAERREQYF. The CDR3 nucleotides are TGTGCCAGCAGCTTAAAGCTTGGAGCGGAGAGGAGAGAGCAGTACTTC.

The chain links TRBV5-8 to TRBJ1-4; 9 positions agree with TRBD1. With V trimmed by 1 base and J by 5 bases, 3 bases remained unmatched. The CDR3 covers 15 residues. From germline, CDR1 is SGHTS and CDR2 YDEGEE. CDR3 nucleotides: TGTGCCAGCAGCTTGCCGGGACAGGGAAATGAAAAACTGTTTTTT. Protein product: CASSLPGQGNEKLFF.

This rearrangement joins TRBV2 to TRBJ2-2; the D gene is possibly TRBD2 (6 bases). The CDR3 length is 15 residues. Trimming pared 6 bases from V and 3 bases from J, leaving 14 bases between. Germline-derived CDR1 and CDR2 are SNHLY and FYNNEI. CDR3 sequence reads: CASRGGGRDTGELFF. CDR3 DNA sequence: TGTGCCAGCAGGGGAGGAGGTAGGGACACCGGGGAGCTGTTTTTT.

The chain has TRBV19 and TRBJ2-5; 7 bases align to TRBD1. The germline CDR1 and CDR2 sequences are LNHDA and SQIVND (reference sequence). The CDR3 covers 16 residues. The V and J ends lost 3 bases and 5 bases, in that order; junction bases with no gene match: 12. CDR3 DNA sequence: TGTGCCAGTAGTATTAGCGTAACAGGGGCCCGGGAGACCCAGTACTTC. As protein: CASSISVTGARETQYF.

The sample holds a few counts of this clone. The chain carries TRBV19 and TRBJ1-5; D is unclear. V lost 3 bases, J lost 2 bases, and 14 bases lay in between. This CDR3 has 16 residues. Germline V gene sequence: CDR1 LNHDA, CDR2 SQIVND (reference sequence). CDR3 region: CASSMGSLFGNQPQHF. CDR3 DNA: TGTGCCAGTAGTATGGGCAGCCTATTTGGCAATCAGCCCCAGCATTTT.

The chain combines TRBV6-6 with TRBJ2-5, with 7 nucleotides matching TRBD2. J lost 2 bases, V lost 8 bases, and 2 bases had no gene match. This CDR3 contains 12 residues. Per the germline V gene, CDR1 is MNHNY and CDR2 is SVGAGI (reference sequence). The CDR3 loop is CASWGGQETQYF. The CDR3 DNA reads TGTGCCAGCTGGGGGGGGCAAGAGACCCAGTACTTC.

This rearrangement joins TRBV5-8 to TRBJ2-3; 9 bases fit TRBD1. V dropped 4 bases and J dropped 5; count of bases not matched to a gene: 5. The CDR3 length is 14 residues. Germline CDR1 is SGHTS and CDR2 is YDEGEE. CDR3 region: CASSPWDREDTQYF. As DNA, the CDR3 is TGTGCCAGCAGCCCCTGGGACAGGGAAGATACGCAGTATTTT.

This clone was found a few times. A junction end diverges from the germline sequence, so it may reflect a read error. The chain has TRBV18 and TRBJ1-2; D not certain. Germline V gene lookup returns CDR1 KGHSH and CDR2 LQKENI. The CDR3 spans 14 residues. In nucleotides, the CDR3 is TGTGCCAGCTCGCCACCCCAGACAAGACATGGCTACACCTTC. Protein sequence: CASSPPQTRHGYTF. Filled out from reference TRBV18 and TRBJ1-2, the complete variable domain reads NAGVMQNPRHLVRRRGQEARLRCSPMKGHSHVYWYRQLPEEGLKFMVYLQKENIIDESGMPKERFSAEFPKEGPSILRIQQVVRGDSAAYFCASSPPQTRHGYTFGSGTRLTVV.

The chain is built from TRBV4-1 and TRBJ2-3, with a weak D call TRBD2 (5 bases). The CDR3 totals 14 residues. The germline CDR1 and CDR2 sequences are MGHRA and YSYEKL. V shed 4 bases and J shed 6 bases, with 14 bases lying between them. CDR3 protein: CASSPVAPRDTQYF. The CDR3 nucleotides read TGCGCCAGCAGCCCGGTAGCGCCCCGGGATACGCAGTATTTT.

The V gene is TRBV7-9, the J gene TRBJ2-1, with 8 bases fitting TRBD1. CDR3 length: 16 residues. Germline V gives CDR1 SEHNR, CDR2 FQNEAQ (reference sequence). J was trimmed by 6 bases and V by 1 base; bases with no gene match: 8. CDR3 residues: CASSLESDRAGNEQFF. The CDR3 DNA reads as TGTGCCAGCAGCTTAGAGTCGGACAGGGCGGGCAATGAGCAGTTCTTC.